Listed below are T cell receptor beta chains from one sample, sequenced in a study of OX40 agonist ivuxolimab in advanced cancers. Profiled with immunoSEQ multiplex PCR; TCRdb holds only in-frame clones, not every one. The repertoire has some 42,000 clones, around 84% of them found once; the top ten carry 20% to 25%. This specimen consisted of CD4+ or CD8+ T cells sorted from blood, obtained in a trial of the OX40 agonist ivuxolimab. All receptors derive from an adult with an advanced solid tumor such as melanoma, head and neck, liver or kidney cancer. CDR3s include the opening cysteine and the closing phenylalanine or tryptophan. D genes are given only for firm matches. Clone sizes are given selectively: once, few, many, or a class where the clone is expanded.

>TRBD1|-|TRBV6-5|TRBJ2-7
TGTGCCAGCAGCCCCCGGACAGGGGGTTCCTACGAGCAGTACTTC
CASSPRTGGSYEQYF
>-|few|TRBV6-1|TRBJ1-2
TGTGCCAGCAGTGAAGAAATGGGGGGTACCTGGTATGGCTACACCTTC
CASSEEMGGTWYGYTF
>-|-|TRBV4-3|TRBJ1-5
TGCGCCAGCAGCCAAGACGCTCAGGGAAATCAGCCCCAGCATTTT
CASSQDAQGNQPQHF
>-|-|TRBV7-9|TRBJ2-4
TGTGCCAGCAGCTTTCTGGACTCACAAAACATTCAGTACTTC
CASSFLDSQNIQYF
>-|-|TRBV10-1|TRBJ2-5
TGCGCCAGCAGTCCTGGATCAGGGCGTACCCAAGAGACCCAGTACTTC
CASSPGSGRTQETQYF
>-|-|TRBV6-6|TRBJ2-7
TGTGCCAGCAGTTTCACTCTACTCGGCTCCTACGAGCAGTACTTC
CASSFTLLGSYEQYF
>TRBD2|-|TRBV2|TRBJ2-1
TGTGCCAGCAGTGACCCAGCGGGGCCTTACAATGAGCAGTTCTTC
CASSDPAGPYNEQFF
>TRBD1|-|TRBV13|TRBJ2-4
TGTGCCAGCAGCTCAGGGACAGTAGTGCCCCTAGCCAAAAACATTCAGTACTTC
CASSSGTVVPLAKNIQYF
>-|-|TRBV6-5|TRBJ1-6
TGTGCCAGTTCGACCCTCGAGAATTCACCCCTCCACTTT
CASSTLENSPLHF
>-|-|TRBV5-6|TRBJ2-3
TGTGCCAGCAGCCGTGATTATACGCAGTATTTT
CASSRDYTQYF
>TRBD1|-|TRBV28|TRBJ1-1
TGTGCCAGCAGTTTAAAGGGGGCCAGGGGAACTGAAGCTTTCTTT
CASSLKGARGTEAFF
>TRBD1|-|TRBV10-3|TRBJ2-5
TGTGCCATCAGTGAGGAAGGGACAGTATCCCAAGAGACCCAGTACTTC
CAISEEGTVSQETQYF
>-|-|TRBV15|TRBJ1-2
TGTGCCACCAGCACCGACACATACGGCTACACCTTC
CATSTDTYGYTF
>-|-|TRBV4-1|TRBJ2-5
TGCGCCAGCAGCCTAAGTGGGGTAGAGACCCAGTACTTC
CASSLSGVETQYF
>-|-|TRBV19|TRBJ2-3
TGTGCCAGTAGTATAGATCTGAGACAAATGAACACAGATACGCAGTATTTT
CASSIDLRQMNTDTQYF
>-|-|TRBV27|TRBJ1-5
TGTGCCAGCAGTTTATCGAGAGCAGGGCCAGGGCCCCAGCATTTT
CASSLSRAGPGPQHF
>-|-|TRBV6-6|TRBJ1-1
TGTGCCAGCAGTTACTCGTCCACTGAAGCTTTCTTT
CASSYSSTEAFF
>-|-|TRBV27|TRBJ2-7
TGTGCCAGCAGTACCCTAGGAGGGGGCGCCTCCTACGAGCAGTACTTC
CASSTLGGGASYEQYF
>-|-|TRBV28|TRBJ1-5
TGTGCCAGTCAGTCATCGGGAGCCAGCAATCAGCCCCAGCATTTT
CASQSSGASNQPQHF
>-|-|TRBV7-8|TRBJ1-5
TGTGCCAGCAGCTTAGCAGGAGGGGGCAATCAGCCCCAGCATTTT
CASSLAGGGNQPQHF
>TRBD1|-|TRBV5-4|TRBJ1-2
TGTGCCAGCAGCTTGGTCTCGGGACAGAACTATGGCTACACCTTC
CASSLVSGQNYGYTF
>-|few|TRBV5-6|TRBJ1-5
TGTGCCAGCAGCCCAGGGTGGGGGCCCCATCAGCCCCAGCATTTT
CASSPGWGPHQPQHF
>TRBD1|-|TRBV6-5|TRBJ2-5
TGTGCCAGCAGTACCGGGACAGGGGCAGAGACCCAGTACTTC
CASSTGTGAETQYF
>-|-|TRBV7-6|TRBJ2-7
TGTGCCAGCAGCTTAGGGGGCGGCTACGAGCAGTACTTC
CASSLGGGYEQYF
>-|medium-sized|TRBV9|TRBJ1-1
TGTGCCAGCAGCGCCTCGGCGGGTGAGGGTTTTTTGGGCACTGAAGCTTTCTTT
CASSASAGEGFLGTEAFF
>TRBD1|-|TRBV27|TRBJ1-1
TGTGCCAGCAGTTTATCTGGGACAGGGGGCCGATCCACTGAAGCTTTCTTT
CASSLSGTGGRSTEAFF
>-|once|TRBV7-9|TRBJ2-7
TGTGCCAGCAGCTTGTCCCAGCCTCGTTCCGAGCAGTACTTC
CASSLSQPRSEQYF